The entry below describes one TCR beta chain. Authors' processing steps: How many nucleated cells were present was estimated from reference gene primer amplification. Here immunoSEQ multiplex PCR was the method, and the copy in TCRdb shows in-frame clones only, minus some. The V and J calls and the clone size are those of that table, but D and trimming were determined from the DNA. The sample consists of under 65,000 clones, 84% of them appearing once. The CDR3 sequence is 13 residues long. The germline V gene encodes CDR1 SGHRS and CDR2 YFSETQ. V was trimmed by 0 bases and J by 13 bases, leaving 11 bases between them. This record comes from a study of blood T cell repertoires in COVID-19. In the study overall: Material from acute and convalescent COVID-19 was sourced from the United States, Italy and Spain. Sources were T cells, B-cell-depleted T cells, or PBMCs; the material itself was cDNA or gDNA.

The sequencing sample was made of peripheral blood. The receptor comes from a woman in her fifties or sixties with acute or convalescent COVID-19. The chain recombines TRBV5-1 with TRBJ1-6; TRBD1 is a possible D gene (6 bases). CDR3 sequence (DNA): TGCGCCAGCAGCTTGGAGACAGGTGGTCCCCTCCACTTT. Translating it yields CASSLETGGPLHF.